This is a list of T cell receptor beta chains from one sample in a study of blood T cell repertoires in COVID-19. Data came from immunoSEQ multiplex PCR; TCRdb stores just in-frame clones and leaves some out. The table has tens of thousands of clones, roughly 80% seen once. The specimen sequenced was peripheral blood. Receptor source: a human donor in a cohort sampled during active COVID-19. The CDR3 runs from the conserved cysteine through the conserved F or W. Fields, in order: D gene, clone size, J gene, V gene, CDR3 DNA, CDR3 protein. D genes are given only for firm matches. Clone size is shown for a subset of rows, as once, few, many or a class of expanded clone.

. . TRBJ1-6 TRBV19 TGTGCCAGTAGTATAGTACCGCCTGGGCAGGGCGATTCACCCCTCCACTTT CASSIVPPGQGDSPLHF
. . TRBJ2-7 TRBV4-1 TGCGCCAGCAGCTCAGGCGCCAACTACGAGCAGTACTTC CASSSGANYEQYF
. . TRBJ1-1 TRBV7-9 TGTGCCAGCAGCTTTAGTAACACTGAAGCTTTCTTT CASSFSNTEAFF
TRBD1 . TRBJ1-5 TRBV18 TGTGCCAGCTCACCAGGCGCAGGGGGCTATGGCAATCAGCCCCAGCATTTT CASSPGAGGYGNQPQHF
TRBD1 . TRBJ1-2 TRBV13 TGTGCCAGCAGCCCTCGAAGGGACAGGACATACTATGGCTACACCTTC CASSPRRDRTYYGYTF
. . TRBJ2-4 TRBV28 TGTGCCAGCAGTTCCCAAAGACAAGCCAAAAACATTCAGTACTTC CASSSQRQAKNIQYF
. . TRBJ1-1 TRBV19 TGTGCCAGTAGCTGGGGTGGGGCCCTTGAAGCTTTCTTT CASSWGGALEAFF
TRBD2 . TRBJ2-1 TRBV30 TGTGCCTGGAGTGGGGGACTAGCGGTATACAATGAGCAGTTCTTC CAWSGGLAVYNEQFF
. . TRBJ1-1 TRBV27 TGTGCCAGCAGTTTGGGCAGGTACACTGAAGCTTTCTTT CASSLGRYTEAFF
TRBD1 . TRBJ1-1 TRBV6-2/TRBV6-3 TGTGCCAGCAGTCCGCTCGGACAGGGGAGGGCTGAAGCTTTCTTT CASSPLGQGRAEAFF
. . TRBJ1-6 TRBV7-8 TGTGCCAGCAGCTTAAGAGCGGGCTCACCCCTCCACTTT CASSLRAGSPLHF
. few TRBJ2-7 TRBV6-2/TRBV6-3 TGTGCCAGCAGTTACTCCTCCGGGAGCAGGACCTACGAGCAGTACTTC CASSYSSGSRTYEQYF
TRBD1 . TRBJ1-2 TRBV5-4 TGTGCCAGCAGCTTGGAGACAGGGGTCGGCTACACCTTC CASSLETGVGYTF
. . TRBJ1-1 TRBV7-9 TGTGCCAGCAGCTATAGGCAGGCCACTGAAGCTTTCTTT CASSYRQATEAFF
TRBD2 . TRBJ2-3 TRBV6-2/TRBV6-3 TGTGCCAGCAGTTACGGAGCGGGGAGACGCACAGATACGCAGTATTTT CASSYGAGRRTDTQYF
TRBD1 . TRBJ1-2 TRBV5-1 TGCGCCAGCAGCCCAGGGACAGGAGACGGCTACACCTTC CASSPGTGDGYTF
. . TRBJ1-2 TRBV5-4 TGTGCCAGCAGCATGAACCCCGCTGCGGGCTACACCTTC CASSMNPAAGYTF
TRBD1 . TRBJ2-7 TRBV27 TGTGCCAGCAGTCCGACGCCGGGACAGAAATACGAGCAGTACTTC CASSPTPGQKYEQYF
TRBD2 . TRBJ2-1 TRBV7-2 TGTGCCAGCAGCTTGGGGGGATATAGCGGGACCCACTCTCTCAATGAGCAGTTCTTC CASSLGGYSGTHSLNEQFF
. . TRBJ1-4 TRBV3-1/TRBV3-2 TGTGCCAGCAGCCAAGGGCCTACTAATGAAAAACTGTTTTTT CASSQGPTNEKLFF
TRBD1 few TRBJ1-2 TRBV5-6 TGTGCCAGCAGCTTGGGACAGGGGGCTTATGGCTACACCTTC CASSLGQGAYGYTF
. . TRBJ2-1 TRBV3-1/TRBV3-2 TGTGCCAGCAGCGCTTTCACGACAGGATATGAGCAGTTCTTC CASSAFTTGYEQFF
TRBD2 . TRBJ2-7 TRBV7-8 TGTGCCAGCAGCTCGGGGACTAGCGGGATATCCTACGAGCAGTACTTC CASSSGTSGISYEQYF
TRBD2 . TRBJ2-3 TRBV28 TGTGCCAGCAGTTTTATCCGGCTAGCGGACAGCACAGATACGCAGTATTTT CASSFIRLADSTDTQYF
. . TRBJ2-7 TRBV5-8 TGTGCCAGCGGGTCGGACATGACCTACGAGCAGTACTTC CASGSDMTYEQYF
. . TRBJ2-1 TRBV2 TGTGCCAGCAGTCTAAAATCAGACTTGATCTACAATGAGCAGTTCTTC CASSLKSDLIYNEQFF
. . TRBJ2-7 TRBV7-9 TGTGCCAGCAGGCATAACAGGGACGTGGACGAGCAGTACTTC CASRHNRDVDEQYF
. . TRBJ1-2 TRBV11-2 TGTGCCAGCAGCCCCACGGGGGTCGGAAACTATGGCTACACCTTC CASSPTGVGNYGYTF
TRBD1 . TRBJ1-3 TRBV19 TGTGCCAGTAGGATGGACAGGGGGCGCGGAAACACCATATATTTT CASRMDRGRGNTIYF
. . TRBJ1-4 TRBV15 TGTGCCACCAGCAGAGAAAGATTAACAGGGCCGGTCGAAAAACTGTTTTTT CATSRERLTGPVEKLFF
. . TRBJ1-4 TRBV4-1 TGCGCCAGCAGCCAAGATCGGGACACCTCGTGGAAACTGTTTTTT CASSQDRDTSWKLFF
. few TRBJ2-7 TRBV28 TGTGCCAGCCTTGGGCGATTTTACGAGCAGTACTTC CASLGRFYEQYF
TRBD1 few TRBJ1-5 TRBV30 TGTGCCTGGAGTGTACAGGGGATTTATCAGCCCCAGCATTTT CAWSVQGIYQPQHF
TRBD2 few TRBJ2-1 TRBV7-9 TGTGCCAGCAGCCCCTACGATAGCGGGGTTAGAAAGGAGCAGTTCTTC CASSPYDSGVRKEQFF
. . TRBJ2-7 TRBV7-6 TGTGCCAGCAGCCCCGAAACAGGGTTGGATCGCTACGAGCAGTACTTC CASSPETGLDRYEQYF
TRBD2 . TRBJ2-2 TRBV6-2/TRBV6-3 TGTGCCAGCAGTTACTCGAGTGCGACTAGCGGGAGGAACACCGGGGAGCTGTTTTTT CASSYSSATSGRNTGELFF
TRBD1 many TRBJ1-3 TRBV7-8 TGTGCCAGCAGCCCTCTCCCCAGGGGGCTATCGGGAAACACCATATATTTT CASSPLPRGLSGNTIYF
TRBD1 . TRBJ2-1 TRBV5-4 TGTGCCACCGTACGGGACAGCGCCTACAATGAGCAGTTCTTC CATVRDSAYNEQFF
. once TRBJ1-1 TRBV6-5 TGTGCCAGCAGTTATTGGGCGAACACTGAAGCTTTCTTT CASSYWANTEAFF
. once TRBJ2-7 TRBV9 TGTGCCAGCAGCGGCGACCGGGACATACAAGACGAGCAGTACTTC CASSGDRDIQDEQYF
. . TRBJ2-1 TRBV19 TGTGCCAGTAGTATAGATCCAGGGCTAGGGTATGAGCAGTTCTTC CASSIDPGLGYEQFF
. . TRBJ2-1 TRBV28 TGTGCCAGCAACAGGGGCGGGACGATTTCAATCGAGCAGTTCTTC CASNRGGTISIEQFF
. . TRBJ2-1 TRBV7-7 TGTGCCAGCAGCTTATCGCTAGGAATTTACAATGAGCAGTTCTTC CASSLSLGIYNEQFF
. . TRBJ2-7 TRBV29-1 TGCAGCGTTTTCGGGGGGCGCCTTTCCGAGCAGTACTTC CSVFGGRLSEQYF
. . TRBJ1-6 TRBV7-2 TGTGCCAGCAGCTTAGCGGGCCCCAATTCACCCCTCCACTTT CASSLAGPNSPLHF
. few TRBJ2-3 TRBV7-2 TGTGCCAGCAGCTTCCGGGGGGCTCGGGGGGATACGCAGTATTTT CASSFRGARGDTQYF
TRBD1 . TRBJ1-2 TRBV14 TGTGCCAGCAGCCAAGGAGGGGGCGGAGGCTACACCTTC CASSQGGGGGYTF
. . TRBJ2-7 TRBV15 TGTGCCACCAGCAGAGATCTTATTGACACCTACGAGCAGTACTTC CATSRDLIDTYEQYF
. . TRBJ1-2 TRBV6-5 TGTGCCAGCAGTTACGGGCCATTCGGAGGCTACACCTTC CASSYGPFGGYTF
. once TRBJ2-5 TRBV5-1 TGCGCCAGCAGCCTGACTGGGAGGGAGACCCAGTACTTC CASSLTGRETQYF
. once TRBJ1-2 TRBV7-2 TGTGCCAGCAGCTTACAGACACCCAACTATGGCTACACCTTC CASSLQTPNYGYTF
. . TRBJ2-7 TRBV7-9 TGTGCCAGCAGCTCGATCCGGGGGGCCGGCGAGCAGTACTTC CASSSIRGAGEQYF
. . TRBJ1-5 TRBV27 TGTGCCAGCAGTTTATCCGGGGTGTTCATTCAGCCCCAGCATTTT CASSLSGVFIQPQHF
TRBD1 . TRBJ1-1 TRBV27 TGTGCCAGCAGCCCTATCACAGGGGTCGGCACTGAAGCTTTCTTT CASSPITGVGTEAFF
TRBD2 . TRBJ2-7 TRBV6-5 TGTGCCAGCAGTTACGGCGGGGGATTCTACGAGCAGTACTTC CASSYGGGFYEQYF
TRBD1 . TRBJ1-4 TRBV2 TGTGCCAGCAGTGAAACAGGGGGAGGTGAAAAACTGTTTTTT CASSETGGGEKLFF
. . TRBJ2-5 TRBV5-1 TGCGCCAGCAGCTTGGGGTACGGACAGCAAGAGACCCAGTACTTC CASSLGYGQQETQYF